The entry that follows covers one T cell receptor (beta chain) sequence. This specimen belongs to a study of blood T cell repertoires in COVID-19. Study in general: Samples representing acute and convalescent COVID-19 were sourced from the United States, Italy and Spain.

Trimming stripped 2 bases from V and 3 bases from J, with 4 bases between. CDR1 is LNHDA, CDR2 SQIVND, per germline (reference sequence). The CDR3 runs 12 residues. In the authors' workflow: Amplification of reference gene primers provided the estimated nucleated cell counts. The data were produced by immunoSEQ multiplex PCR, yet TCRdb's version contains in-frame clones alone and is incomplete. From that table come the V and J calls and clone size; the DNA was used to work out D and trimming. The table shows some 350,000 clones, with about 88% occurring only once. This study enrolled people aged about 18 to 90 from under 25 US geographic areas. Participant-reported clinical history was the basis for cohort assignment.

The specimen was PBMCs or T cells enriched from blood (not recorded which). The origin of this receptor is a woman under 40 who had recovered from COVID-19. J is TRBJ1-1 and V is TRBV19, with D hard to call. DNA for the CDR3: TGTGCCAGTAGTATAACGGACACTGAAGCTTTCTTT. Encoded protein: CASSITDTEAFF.